These 10 T cell receptor beta chains share one sample of origin, sequenced in a study of Tregs in tolerant kidney transplant recipients. This table comes from immunoSEQ multiplex PCR, and its TCRdb copy is limited to in-frame clones, with some not included. The table records some 66,000 clones, 80% to 95% of them present only once. The source material was CD8+ T cells from blood, sampled before the transplant. The source of these receptors is a human donor who received a combined kidney and bone marrow transplant.

The J gene is TRBJ1-5, the V gene TRBV19; 10 bases are a match to TRBD1. CDR3 length: 16 amino acids. V shed 4 bases and J 5 bases; nucleotides not matched to a gene: 8. Germline V gives CDR1 LNHDA, CDR2 SQIVND (reference sequence). The CDR3, as DNA: TGTGCCAGTAGTAGCGGGACAGGGGTTATTCATCAGCCCCAGCATTTT. It yields the protein CASSSGTGVIHQPQHF.

The rearrangement uses TRBV9 and TRBJ2-1; 7 nucleotides line up with TRBD1. Unmatched junction bases numbered 8, after V lost 0 bases and J lost 8 bases. Germline V gene data show CDR1 as SGDLS and CDR2 as YYNGEE. This CDR3 comprises 15 residues. The chain's CDR3 is CASSVGQGVIYEQFF. CDR3 coding DNA: TGTGCCAGCAGCGTAGGCCAGGGGGTTATCTATGAGCAGTTCTTC.

This chain uses TRBV13 with TRBJ1-1, with TRBD1 identical over 8 bases. This CDR3 spans 14 amino acids. Germline CDR1 is PRHDT and CDR2 is FYEKMQ (reference sequence). The J segment lost 0 bases and the V segment lost 5 bases, leaving 2 bases of the junction unmatched. CDR3 in amino acids: CASSAGGMNTEAFF. The CDR3 coding sequence is TGTGCCAGCAGCGCAGGGGGCATGAACACTGAAGCTTTCTTT. Using reference TRBV13 and TRBJ1-1 for the parts outside the CDR3, the full variable domain is AAGVIQSPRHLIKEKRETATLKCYPIPRHDTVYWYQQGPGQDPQFLISFYEKMQSDKGSIPDRFSAQQFSDYHSELNMSSLELGDSALYFCASSAGGMNTEAFFGQGTRLTVV.

V usage is TRBV27 and J usage is TRBJ2-7; 9 bases line up with TRBD2. J lost 0 bases, V lost 3 bases, and 6 bases had no gene match. Germline V gene data show CDR1 as MNHEY and CDR2 as SMNVEV (reference sequence). This CDR3 has 16 residues. In DNA form, the CDR3 reads TGTGCCAGCAGTTTCTCTGCGGGAGGGTACTCCTACGAGCAGTACTTC. Encoded protein: CASSFSAGGYSYEQYF.

Details on this clone: At one of its ends the junction is not consistent with the germline gene, which may arise from a read error. The sample has other DNA sequences that encode this CDR3 too. The V and J genes are TRBV30 and TRBJ1-6; 7 positions match TRBD1. CDR3 size: 15 residues. The germline V gene has CDR1 GTSNPN and CDR2 SVGIG (reference sequence). The CDR3 nucleotides read TGTGCCTGGAAAAGGGGGCGGTCTTATAATTCCCCCCTCCACTTT. Protein sequence: CAWKRGRSYNSPLHF.

This clone showed up just once. This chain uses TRBV18 with TRBJ2-3, with D tentatively TRBD1 (5 bases). Germline V gene lookup returns CDR1 KGHSH and CDR2 LQKENI. Deletions cut 5 bases from V and 3 bases from J, with 18 bases between. The CDR3 is made up of 16 amino acids. CDR3 sequence reads: CASSGGLRGMTDTQYF. CDR3 bases: TGTGCCAGCTCAGGCGGTTTAAGGGGTATGACAGATACGCAGTATTTT.

The V and J genes are TRBV15 and TRBJ2-5; 9 nucleotides line up with TRBD2. Germline V gene sequence: CDR1 LNHNV, CDR2 YYDKDF (reference sequence). The CDR3 runs to 16 residues. The ends lost 5 bases at V and 0 bases at J; junction bases unmatched: 7. The CDR3 sequence is CATSPPGLANQETQYF. CDR3 in DNA: TGTGCCACCAGCCCTCCGGGACTAGCCAACCAAGAGACCCAGTACTTC.

The chain uses TRBV10-3 and TRBJ1-1; D is possibly TRBD1 (6 bases). Germline V gives CDR1 ENHRY, CDR2 SYGVKD. The CDR3 loop spans 14 amino acids. The V end was cut by 10 bases, the J end by 0 bases, with 15 bases between. In DNA, the CDR3 is TGTGCCAGCCGACAGGAAGGTATGAACACTGAAGCTTTCTTT. This encodes CASRQEGMNTEAFF.

The chain couples TRBV9 to TRBJ1-1; 7 nucleotides agree with TRBD1. Germline CDR1 reads SGDLS; CDR2 reads YYNGEE. The CDR3 is made up of 15 amino acids. The ends lost 2 bases at V and 3 bases at J; junction bases unmatched: 7. CDR3 sequence reads: CASSVPQGTDTEAFF. The CDR3 region has the DNA TGTGCCAGCAGCGTCCCTCAGGGGACAGACACTGAAGCTTTCTTT.

The CDR3 DNA reads as TGTGCCAGCAGCCCACGCGCGGGGTACGAGCAGTACTTC. Its translation is CASSPRAGYEQYF. V gene TRBV9 combines with J gene TRBJ2-7; perhaps TRBD2 as D (6 bases). There are 13 residues in the CDR3. Germline assignment: CDR1 SGDLS and CDR2 YYNGEE. Between the trimmed V and J ends, which lost 4 bases and 4 bases, there was a span of 12 bases.